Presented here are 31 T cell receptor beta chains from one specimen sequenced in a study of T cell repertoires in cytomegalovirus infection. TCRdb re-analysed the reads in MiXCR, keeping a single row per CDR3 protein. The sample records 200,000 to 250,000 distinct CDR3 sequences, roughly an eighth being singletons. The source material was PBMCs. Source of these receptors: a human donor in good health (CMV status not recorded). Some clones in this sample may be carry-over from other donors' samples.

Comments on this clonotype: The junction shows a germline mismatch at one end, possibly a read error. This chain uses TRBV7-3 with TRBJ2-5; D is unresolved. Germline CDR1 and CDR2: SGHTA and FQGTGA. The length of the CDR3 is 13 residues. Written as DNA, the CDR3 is TGTGCCAGCAGCGTAACGTCTCAAGAGACCCAGTACTTC. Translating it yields CASSVTSQETQYF.

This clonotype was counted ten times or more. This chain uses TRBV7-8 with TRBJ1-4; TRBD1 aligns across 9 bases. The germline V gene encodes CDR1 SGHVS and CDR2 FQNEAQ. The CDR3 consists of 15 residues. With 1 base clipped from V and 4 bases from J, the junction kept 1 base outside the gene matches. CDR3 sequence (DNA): TGTGCCAGCAGCTTAGGGGACAGGGATAATGAAAAACTGTTTTTT. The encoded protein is CASSLGDRDNEKLFF.

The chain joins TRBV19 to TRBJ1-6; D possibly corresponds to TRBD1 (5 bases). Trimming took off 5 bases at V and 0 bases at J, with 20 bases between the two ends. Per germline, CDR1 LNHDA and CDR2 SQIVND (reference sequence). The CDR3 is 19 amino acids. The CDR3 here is CASSVRQTTLSSYNSPLHF. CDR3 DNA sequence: TGTGCCAGTAGTGTAAGACAGACTACGTTGAGCTCCTATAATTCACCCCTCCACTTT.

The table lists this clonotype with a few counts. The CDR3 loop is CASSLGDRGSEQYF. The CDR3 coding sequence is TGTGCCAGCAGCTTAGGGGACAGGGGATCCGAGCAGTACTTC. J is TRBJ2-7 and V is TRBV7-4, with 10 bases lining up with TRBD1. Germline V gene data show CDR1 as SGHVT and CDR2 as SQSDAQ. The J segment lost 6 bases and the V segment lost 1 base, leaving 3 bases of the junction unmatched. This CDR3 region has 14 residues.

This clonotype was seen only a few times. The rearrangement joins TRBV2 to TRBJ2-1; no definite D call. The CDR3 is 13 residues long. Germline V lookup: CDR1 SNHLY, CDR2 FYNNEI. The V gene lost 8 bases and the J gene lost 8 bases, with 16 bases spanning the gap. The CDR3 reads CASGDGLGDEQFF. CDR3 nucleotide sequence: TGTGCCAGCGGAGACGGGCTTGGCGATGAGCAGTTCTTC.

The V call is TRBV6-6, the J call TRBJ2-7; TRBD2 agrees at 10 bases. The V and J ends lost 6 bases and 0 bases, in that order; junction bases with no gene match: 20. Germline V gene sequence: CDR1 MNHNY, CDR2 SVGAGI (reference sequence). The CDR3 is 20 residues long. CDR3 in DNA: TGTGCCAGCAGACTGTCCCCAACACGAAGCGGGAGGGCTACCTCCTACGAGCAGTACTTC. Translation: CASRLSPTRSGRATSYEQYF.

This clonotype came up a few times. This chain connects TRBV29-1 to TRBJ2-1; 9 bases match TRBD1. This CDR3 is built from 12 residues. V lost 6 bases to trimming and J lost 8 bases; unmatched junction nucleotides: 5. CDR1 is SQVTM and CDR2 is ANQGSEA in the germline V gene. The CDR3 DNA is TGCAGCGTGGGACAGGGTACCCATGAGCAGTTCTTC. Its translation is CSVGQGTHEQFF.

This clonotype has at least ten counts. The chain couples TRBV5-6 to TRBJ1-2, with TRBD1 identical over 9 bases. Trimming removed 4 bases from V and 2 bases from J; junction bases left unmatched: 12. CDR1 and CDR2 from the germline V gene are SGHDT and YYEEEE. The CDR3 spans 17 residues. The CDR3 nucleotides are TGTGCCAGCAGCCTCAAACAGGGGGCGTTAGGAAACTATGGCTACACCTTC. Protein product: CASSLKQGALGNYGYTF. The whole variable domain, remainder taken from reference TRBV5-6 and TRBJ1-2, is DAGVTQSPTHLIKTRGQQVTLRCSPKSGHDTVSWYQQALGQGPQFIFQYYEEEERQRGNFPDRFSGHQFPNYSSELNVNALLLGDSALYLCASSLKQGALGNYGYTFGSGTRLTVV.

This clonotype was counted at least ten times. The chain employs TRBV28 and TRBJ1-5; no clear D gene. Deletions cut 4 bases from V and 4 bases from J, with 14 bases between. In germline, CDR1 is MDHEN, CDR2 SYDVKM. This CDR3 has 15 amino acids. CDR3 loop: CASSSRLSNNQPQHF. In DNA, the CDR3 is TGTGCCAGCAGTTCCCGGCTCAGTAATAATCAGCCCCAGCATTTT. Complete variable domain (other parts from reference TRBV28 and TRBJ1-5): DVKVTQSSRYLVKRTGEKVFLECVQDMDHENMFWYRQDPGLGLRLIYFSYDVKMKEKGDIPEGYSVSREKKERFSLILESASTNQTSMYLCASSSRLSNNQPQHFGDGTRLSIL.

Written as DNA, the CDR3 is TGCAGTGCTAGAGATCATTCGCAGTTGCAAGAGACCCAGTACTTC. This sequence encodes CSARDHSQLQETQYF. This chain joins TRBV20-1 and TRBJ2-5; D unresolved. Germline values: CDR1 DFQATT, CDR2 SNEGSKA (reference sequence). Trimming stripped 0 bases from V and 2 bases from J, with 13 bases between. CDR3 size: 15 residues.

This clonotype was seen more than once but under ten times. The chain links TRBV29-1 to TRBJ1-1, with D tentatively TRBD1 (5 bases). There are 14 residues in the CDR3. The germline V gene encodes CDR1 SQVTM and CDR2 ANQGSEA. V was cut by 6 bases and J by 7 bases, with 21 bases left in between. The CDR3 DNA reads TGCAGCGTAAATCGTCGGGGGTTGAATAGTGAAGCTTTCTTT. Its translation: CSVNRRGLNSEAFF.

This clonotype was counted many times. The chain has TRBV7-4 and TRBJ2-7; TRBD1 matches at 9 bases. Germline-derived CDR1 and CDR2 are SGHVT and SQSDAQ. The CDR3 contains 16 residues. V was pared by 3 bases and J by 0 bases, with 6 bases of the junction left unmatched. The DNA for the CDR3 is TGTGCCAGCAGCTTCCGCCGGGACAGGGCCTCCTACGAGCAGTACTTC. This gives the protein CASSFRRDRASYEQYF.

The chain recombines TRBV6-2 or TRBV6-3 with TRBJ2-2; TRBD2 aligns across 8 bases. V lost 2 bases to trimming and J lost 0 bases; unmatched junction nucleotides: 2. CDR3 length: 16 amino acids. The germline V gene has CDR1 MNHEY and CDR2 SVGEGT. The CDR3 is CASSYVAGTNTGELFF. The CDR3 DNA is TGTGCCAGCAGTTACGTAGCGGGGACGAACACCGGGGAGCTGTTTTTT.

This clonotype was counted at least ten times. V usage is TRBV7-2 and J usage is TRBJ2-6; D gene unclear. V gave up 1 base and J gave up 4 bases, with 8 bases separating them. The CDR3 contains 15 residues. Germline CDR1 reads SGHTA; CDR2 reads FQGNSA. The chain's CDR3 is CASSLGRPGANVLTF. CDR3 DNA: TGTGCCAGCAGCTTAGGCCGCCCCGGGGCCAACGTCCTGACTTTC.

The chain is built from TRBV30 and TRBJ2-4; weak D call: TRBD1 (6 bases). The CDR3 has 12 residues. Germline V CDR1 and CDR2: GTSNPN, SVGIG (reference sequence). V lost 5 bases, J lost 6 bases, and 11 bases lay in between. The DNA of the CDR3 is TGTGCCTGGCGGGACACGGGAAACATTCAGTACTTC. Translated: CAWRDTGNIQYF.

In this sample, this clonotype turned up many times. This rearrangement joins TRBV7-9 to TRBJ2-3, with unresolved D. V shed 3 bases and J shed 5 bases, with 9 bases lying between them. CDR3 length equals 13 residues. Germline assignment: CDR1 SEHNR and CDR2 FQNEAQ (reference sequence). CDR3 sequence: CASSLSERDTQYF. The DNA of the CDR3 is TGTGCCAGCAGCTTGTCGGAGCGAGATACGCAGTATTTT.

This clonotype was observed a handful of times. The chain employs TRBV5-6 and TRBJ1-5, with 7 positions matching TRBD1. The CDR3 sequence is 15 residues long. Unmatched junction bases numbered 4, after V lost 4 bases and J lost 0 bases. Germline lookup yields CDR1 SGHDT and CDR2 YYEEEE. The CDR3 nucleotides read TGTGCCAGCAGCCCGGGACAGACTAGCAATCAGCCCCAGCATTTT. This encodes CASSPGQTSNQPQHF.

CDR3 bases: TGTGCCAGCAGTGATCCCGCCGGGCAAGAGACCCAGTACTTC. Residues: CASSDPAGQETQYF. This chain links TRBV25-1 with TRBJ2-5; D not certain. V dropped 3 bases and J dropped 2 bases, with 10 bases sitting between them. Germline-derived CDR1 and CDR2 are MGHDK and SYGVNS. The CDR3 covers 14 residues.

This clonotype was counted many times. CDR3 in amino acids: CASSLGGTTNYGYTF. The CDR3 nucleotides are TGTGCCAGCAGCTTAGGAGGGACTACTAACTATGGCTACACCTTC. The chain carries TRBV7-2 and TRBJ1-2; maybe TRBD1 (5 bases). The CDR3 consists of 15 residues. V lost 1 base, J lost 0 bases, and 9 bases lay in between. CDR1 and CDR2 (germline): SGHTA, FQGNSA.

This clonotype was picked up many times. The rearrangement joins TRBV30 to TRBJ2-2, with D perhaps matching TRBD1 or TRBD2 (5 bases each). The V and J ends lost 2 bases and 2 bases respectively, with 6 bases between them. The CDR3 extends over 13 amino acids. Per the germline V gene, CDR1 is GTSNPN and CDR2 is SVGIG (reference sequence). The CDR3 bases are TGTGCCTGGAGTCGGGACAACACCGGGGAGCTGTTTTTT. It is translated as CAWSRDNTGELFF.

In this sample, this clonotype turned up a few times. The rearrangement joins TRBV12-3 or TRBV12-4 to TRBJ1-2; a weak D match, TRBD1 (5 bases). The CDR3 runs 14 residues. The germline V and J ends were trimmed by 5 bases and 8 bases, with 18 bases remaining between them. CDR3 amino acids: CASSESGTVGGYTF. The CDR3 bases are TGTGCCAGCAGTGAATCCGGGACGGTCGGAGGCTACACCTTC.

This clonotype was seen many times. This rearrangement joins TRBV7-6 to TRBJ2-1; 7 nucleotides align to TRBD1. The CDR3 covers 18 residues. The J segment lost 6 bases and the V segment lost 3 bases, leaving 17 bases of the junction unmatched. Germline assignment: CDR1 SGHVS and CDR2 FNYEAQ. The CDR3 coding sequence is TGTGCCAGCAGCTTGGAGGCCCCTACGACAGGGATAGGCAATGAGCAGTTCTTC. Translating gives CASSLEAPTTGIGNEQFF.

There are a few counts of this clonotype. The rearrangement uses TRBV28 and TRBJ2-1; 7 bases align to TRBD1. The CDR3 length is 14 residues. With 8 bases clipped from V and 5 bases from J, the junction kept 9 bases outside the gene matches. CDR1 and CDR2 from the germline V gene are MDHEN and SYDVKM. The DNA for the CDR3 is TGTGCCAGCTACGCAGGGGGACCTAACAATGAGCAGTTCTTC. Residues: CASYAGGPNNEQFF.

The CDR3 loop reads CSASPQGVSNQPQHF. The CDR3 region has the DNA TGCAGTGCTAGTCCACAGGGGGTTAGCAATCAGCCCCAGCATTTT. The chain has TRBV20-1 and TRBJ1-5; the match to TRBD1 covers 8 bases. CDR1 is DFQATT, CDR2 SNEGSKA, per germline (reference sequence). After removal of 3 bases from V and 0 bases from J, the junction contained 4 bases not matched to a gene. The CDR3 covers 15 residues.

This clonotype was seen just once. The CDR3 nucleotides read TGTGCCACCAGTGAGAACGGGAGCAAGCAGTACTTC. As protein: CATSENGSKQYF. The chain couples TRBV24-1 to TRBJ2-7, with a possible D match to TRBD2 (6 bases). Germline lookup yields CDR1 KGHDR and CDR2 SFDVKD. The CDR3 has 12 amino acids. The V end was cut by 4 bases, the J end by 8 bases, with 11 bases between.

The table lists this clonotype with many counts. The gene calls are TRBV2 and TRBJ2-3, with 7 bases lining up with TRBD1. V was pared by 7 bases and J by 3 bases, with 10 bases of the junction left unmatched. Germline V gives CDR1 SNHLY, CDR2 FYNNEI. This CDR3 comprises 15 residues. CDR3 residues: CASITDGTDTDTQYF. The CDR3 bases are TGTGCCAGCATCACCGATGGGACAGATACAGATACGCAGTATTTT.

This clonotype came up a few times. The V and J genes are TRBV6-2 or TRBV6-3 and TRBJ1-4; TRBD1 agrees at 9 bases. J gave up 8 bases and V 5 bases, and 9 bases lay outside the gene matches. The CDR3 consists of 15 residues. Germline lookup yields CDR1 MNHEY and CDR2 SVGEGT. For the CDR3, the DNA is TGTGCCAGCAGTGGTCGACAGGGGGTATTCGAAAAACTGTTTTTT. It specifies CASSGRQGVFEKLFF.

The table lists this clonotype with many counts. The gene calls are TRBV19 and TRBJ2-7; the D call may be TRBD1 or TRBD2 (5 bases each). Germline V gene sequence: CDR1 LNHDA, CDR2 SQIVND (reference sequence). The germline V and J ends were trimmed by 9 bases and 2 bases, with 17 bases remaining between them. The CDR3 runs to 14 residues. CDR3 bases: TGTGCCAGGGTCCGGGACCTATTACCCTACGAGCAGTACTTC. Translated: CARVRDLLPYEQYF. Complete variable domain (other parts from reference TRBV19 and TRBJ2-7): DGGITQSPKYLFRKEGQNVTLSCEQNLNHDAMYWYRQDPGQGLRLIYYSQIVNDFQKGDIAEGYSVSREKKESFPLTVTSAQKNPTAFYLCARVRDLLPYEQYFGPGTRLTVT.

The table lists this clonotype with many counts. CDR3 protein: CASSRTGTTTGELFF. The DNA of the CDR3 is TGTGCCAGCAGTCGAACCGGGACTACAACCGGGGAGCTGTTTTTT. The J gene is TRBJ2-2, the V gene TRBV7-2, with 7 bases that match TRBD2. Trimming at V came to 6 bases and at J to 5 bases, leaving 9 bases not matched to a gene. The CDR3 is 15 residues long. Germline V gene sequence: CDR1 SGHTA, CDR2 FQGNSA.

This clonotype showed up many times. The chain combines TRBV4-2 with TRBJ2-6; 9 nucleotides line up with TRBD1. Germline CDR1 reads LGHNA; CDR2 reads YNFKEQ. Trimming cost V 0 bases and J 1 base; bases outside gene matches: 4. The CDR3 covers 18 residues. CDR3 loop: CASSQDRQGGSGANVLTF. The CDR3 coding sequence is TGTGCCAGCAGCCAAGATCGACAGGGGGGGTCTGGGGCCAACGTCCTGACTTTC.

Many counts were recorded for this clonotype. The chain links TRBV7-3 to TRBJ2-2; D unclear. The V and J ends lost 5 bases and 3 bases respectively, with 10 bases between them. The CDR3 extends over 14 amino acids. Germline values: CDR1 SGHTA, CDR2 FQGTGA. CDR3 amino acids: CASSRWVYTGELFF. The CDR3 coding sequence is TGTGCCAGCAGCAGATGGGTGTACACCGGGGAGCTGTTTTTT.